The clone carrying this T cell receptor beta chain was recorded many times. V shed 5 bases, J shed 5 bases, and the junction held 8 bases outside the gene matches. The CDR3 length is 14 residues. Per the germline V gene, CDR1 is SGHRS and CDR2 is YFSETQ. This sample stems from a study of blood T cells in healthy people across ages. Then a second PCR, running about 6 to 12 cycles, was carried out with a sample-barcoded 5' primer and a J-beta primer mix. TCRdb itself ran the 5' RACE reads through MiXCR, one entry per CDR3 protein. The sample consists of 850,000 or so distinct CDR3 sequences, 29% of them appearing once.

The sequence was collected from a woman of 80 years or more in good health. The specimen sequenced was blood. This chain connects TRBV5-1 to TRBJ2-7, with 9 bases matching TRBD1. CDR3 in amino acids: CASRRQGVFHEQYF. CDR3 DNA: TGCGCCAGCAGGCGACAGGGGGTATTCCACGAGCAGTACTTC.